A selection of T cell receptor beta chains follows, all from one sample in a study of T cells in Graves' hyperthyroidism and ophthalmopathy. Each CDR3 protein is one row after TCRdb ran MiXCR on the multiplex PCR reads. Here the sample spans around 350,000 distinct CDR3 sequences, 25% being singletons. The specimen was blood. The receptors come from a man aged 50 to 59 with Graves' hyperthyroidism. The CDR3 runs from the conserved cysteine through the conserved F or W. A D gene is named only where the DNA matches it firmly. Rows give clone size only sometimes, using once, few, many, or a class for an expanded clone.

V gene	CDR3 length	clone size	J gene	D gene	CDR3 protein	CDR3 DNA
TRBV20-1	14	-	TRBJ1-2	TRBD1	CSAKGQGAGYGYTF	TGCAGTGCTAAGGGACAGGGGGCTGGTTATGGCTACACCTTC
TRBV4-1	14	-	TRBJ1-1	TRBD1	CASSHRQGVTEAFF	TGCGCCAGCAGCCATCGACAGGGGGTCACTGAAGCTTTCTTT
TRBV7-9	15	few	TRBJ2-1	TRBD2	CASSLGSGRDNEQFF	TGTGCCAGCAGCTTAGGTAGCGGGAGGGACAATGAGCAGTTCTTC
TRBV30	14	once	TRBJ1-4	-	CASSSPTREEKLFF	TGTGCCAGTAGTAGCCCTACACGGGAAGAAAAACTGTTTTTT
TRBV20-1	11	few	TRBJ2-7	-	CSARLVREQYF	TGCAGTGCCAGACTAGTGAGAGAGCAGTACTTC
TRBV28	11	many	TRBJ2-7	-	CASTTYYEQYF	TGTGCCAGCACCACTTACTACGAGCAGTACTTC
TRBV20-1	13	-	TRBJ2-1	TRBD2	CSAQSGRYYEQFF	TGCAGTGCTCAGAGCGGGAGGTACTATGAGCAGTTCTTC
TRBV14	19	-	TRBJ2-3	TRBD2	CASSQETRELADRTDTQYF	TGTGCCAGCAGCCAAGAGACCAGGGAACTAGCGGATCGCACAGATACGCAGTATTTT
TRBV30	15	once	TRBJ2-5	TRBD2	CGILAGWAGQETQYF	TGTGGGATTCTAGCGGGATGGGCGGGCCAAGAGACCCAGTACTTC
TRBV7-7	14	many	TRBJ2-1	-	CASSSSWGDNEQFF	TGTGCCAGCAGCTCATCGTGGGGCGACAATGAGCAGTTCTTC
TRBV11-2	15	many	TRBJ2-7	TRBD1	CASSPRTGSSYEQYF	TGTGCCAGCAGCCCCAGGACAGGGTCTAGCTACGAGCAGTACTTC
TRBV3-1	15	many	TRBJ1-5	-	CASSRFPLSDQPQHF	TGTGCCAGCAGCCGCTTCCCCCTTAGCGATCAGCCCCAGCATTTT
TRBV6-6	15	-	TRBJ1-1	-	CASSYVPVEGTEAFF	TGTGCCAGCAGTTACGTGCCGGTTGAGGGCACTGAAGCTTTCTTT
TRBV28	15	-	TRBJ1-2	TRBD1	CASSLRDSMNYGYTF	TGTGCCAGCAGCCTCCGGGACAGCATGAACTATGGCTACACCTTC
TRBV7-3	13	-	TRBJ2-3	-	CASSTTRAGTQYF	TGTGCCAGCAGCACTACTAGGGCCGGTACGCAGTATTTT
TRBV12-5	14	few	TRBJ2-1	-	CASGRTDSLNEQFF	TGTGCTAGTGGACGGACAGATTCGCTCAATGAGCAGTTCTTC
TRBV5-1	12	-	TRBJ2-1	-	CASSLTEGEQFF	TGCGCCAGCAGCTTGACCGAAGGTGAGCAGTTCTTC